The 15 T cell receptor beta chains listed next were all sequenced from one sample in a study of CD8+CD57+ T cells in acquired aplastic anemia. The template for TCR beta VDJ and CDR3 sequence profiling was genomic DNA. Using its own MiXCR run on the reads, TCRdb lists one record per CDR3 protein. The sample consists of hundreds of thousands of distinct CDR3 sequences, under 80% of them appearing once. Sequenced: sorted CD4+, CD8+, or CD8+CD57+ T cells (not recorded which) from PBMCs. All receptors come from a human donor in good health, serving as a control.

This clonotype came up many times. Here the CDR3 DNA reads TGCAGCGTGGCGACAGATAACGAGCAGTACTTC. The encoded protein is CSVATDNEQYF. V and J are TRBV29-1 and TRBJ2-7, with D possibly being TRBD1 (5 bases). V was trimmed by 6 bases and J by 5 bases, leaving 11 bases between them. The CDR3 is made up of 11 amino acids. Germline CDR1 reads SQVTM; CDR2 reads ANQGSEA.

In regard to this clonotype: At one end, the junction sequence differs from germline, possibly due to a read error. V usage is TRBV12-3 or TRBV12-4 and J usage is TRBJ2-3, with TRBD1 identical over 12 bases. CDR3 size: 14 residues. The DNA of the CDR3 is TGTGCCAGCAGTACGGGACAGGGGGCGAGCACCGGGGATTTT. Its protein is CASSTGQGASTGDF.

The chain joins TRBV10-3 to TRBJ1-1; no clear D gene. Trimming took 3 bases from V and 11 from J, leaving 13 bases between them. Germline CDR1 is ENHRY and CDR2 is SYGVKD. The CDR3 is 12 amino acids. The CDR3 spells CAISDRRPGAFF. The CDR3 DNA follows: TGTGCCATCAGTGACAGGCGTCCGGGCGCTTTCTTT.

In regard to this clonotype: The conserved final phenylalanine or tryptophan is absent from the CDR3, which likely points to a read error. Because the CDR3's place on the DNA is in doubt, the DNA is left out and the CDR3 is given as listed by TCRdb. This chain links TRBV19 with TRBJ1-6. Per the germline V gene, CDR1 is LNHDA and CDR2 is SQIVND (reference sequence). The CDR3 is 15 residues long, counting both termini. The CDR3 loop reads CASSMSTTTDTPHHV.

The chain carries TRBV11-1 and TRBJ2-3; possibly TRBD2 for D (5 bases). V was trimmed by 3 bases and J by 0 bases, leaving 10 bases between them. CDR1 and CDR2 from the germline V gene are SGHAT and FQDESV (reference sequence). CDR3 size: 15 residues. This chain's CDR3 is CASSFGEYSTDTQYF. In DNA form, the CDR3 reads TGTGCCAGCAGCTTCGGGGAGTATAGCACAGATACGCAGTATTTT.

This clonotype has just one count. A clone one base away is much larger, so this may be a read error. As DNA, the CDR3 is TGTGCCAGCTCACCATGGTATACGCAGTATTTT. It is translated as CASSPWYTQYF. The genes are TRBV7-2 and TRBJ2-3; no reliable D call. Germline-derived CDR1 and CDR2 are SGHTA and FQGNSA. This CDR3 region has 11 residues. V lost 8 bases and J lost 7, with 10 bases in between.

This chain joins TRBV7-6 and TRBJ1-6; no definite D call. V gave up 4 bases and J gave up 8 bases, with 12 bases separating them. The length of the CDR3 is 14 residues. Per germline, CDR1 SGHVS and CDR2 FNYEAQ. The CDR3 reads CASSSKPTDSPLHF. As DNA, the CDR3 is TGTGCCAGCAGCTCGAAGCCGACGGATTCACCCCTCCACTTT.

As for this clonotype: The junction does not match germline at one end; this may be a read error. The V gene is TRBV10-2, the J gene TRBJ1-4; D uncertain. The CDR3 contains 16 residues. Germline values: CDR1 WSHSY, CDR2 SAAADI. CDR3 loop: CAISARGRAGNEKLFF. CDR3 DNA: TGTGCCATCAGTGCGCGGGGTCGCGCTGGAAATGAAAAACTGTTTTTT.

CDR3 DNA sequence: TGTGCCAGTACCCCTGGGGATACGGGTGGAAACACCATATATTTT. Amino acid sequence: CASTPGDTGGNTIYF. The chain combines TRBV19 with TRBJ1-3; D gene uncertain. V dropped 7 bases and J dropped 3 bases, with 16 bases sitting between them. Per the germline V gene, CDR1 is LNHDA and CDR2 is SQIVND (reference sequence). The CDR3 extends over 15 amino acids. The full variable domain, with the rest looked up from reference TRBV19 and TRBJ1-3, is DGGITQSPKYLFRKEGQNVTLSCEQNLNHDAMYWYRQDPGQGLRLIYYSQIVNDFQKGDIAEGYSVSREKKESFPLTVTSAQKNPTAFYLCASTPGDTGGNTIYFGEGSWLTVV.

Many counts were recorded for this clonotype. The V and J genes are TRBV7-8 and TRBJ1-5, with 11 bases aligning to TRBD1. The CDR3 consists of 16 residues. The V segment lost 6 bases and the J segment 4 bases; nucleotides outside the gene matches: 8. Germline CDR1 SGHVS, CDR2 FQNEAQ. CDR3 DNA: TGTGCCAGCAGTTTCTCCCGGGACAGGGGGAATCAGCCCCAGCATTTT. Translation gives CASSFSRDRGNQPQHF.

This clonotype was seen only once. An end of the junction differs from the germline gene, which may be a read error. This chain connects TRBV10-2 to TRBJ1-1; tentatively, D is TRBD1 (5 bases). The CDR3 spans 14 residues. Germline V gives CDR1 WSHSY, CDR2 SAAADI. The CDR3 sequence: CASIVEAGNTEAFF. DNA for the CDR3: TGCGCCAGCATTGTCGAAGCAGGGAACACTGAAGCGTTCTTT.

This clonotype was seen repeatedly, ten times or more. The chain links TRBV10-3 to TRBJ2-1, with TRBD2 as a possible D gene (6 bases). The CDR3 loop spans 16 amino acids. The germline gives CDR1 ENHRY, CDR2 SYGVKD. V gave up 3 bases and J gave up 2 bases, with 14 bases separating them. CDR3 bases: TGTGCCATCAGTGACCCCCCGGCTAGCGCCTACAATGAGCAGTTCTTC. This gives the protein CAISDPPASAYNEQFF.

Ten or more counts support this clonotype. The gene calls are TRBV5-5 and TRBJ1-3; 8 bases line up with TRBD1. This CDR3 comprises 17 residues. The germline CDR1 and CDR2 sequences are SGHKS and YYEKEE (reference sequence). The V gene end was trimmed by 3 bases and the J gene end by 2 bases; junction bases not matched to a gene: 10. CDR3 nucleotides: TGTGCCAGCAGCTCCTCCGGGTCGACAGGGGCTGGAAACACCATATATTTT. This sequence encodes CASSSSGSTGAGNTIYF.

CDR3 nucleotide sequence: TGCAGTGCTAGAGATAGGGCGCGGTGGGCCGGAAACACCATATATTTT. Translated: CSARDRARWAGNTIYF. V gene TRBV20-1 combines with J gene TRBJ1-3; D remains ambiguous. The ends were cut back, 0 bases at V and 4 bases at J, with 16 bases in the middle. Germline assignment: CDR1 DFQATT and CDR2 SNEGSKA (reference sequence). The CDR3 has 16 residues.

This sequence joins TRBV7-9 and TRBJ2-7; tentative D call: TRBD1 (6 bases). The CDR3 covers 16 residues. Trimming shortened V by 5 bases and J by 10 bases, and 27 bases separated the two germline ends. Germline V CDR1 and CDR2: SEHNR, FQNEAQ (reference sequence). CDR3 nucleotide sequence: TGTGCCAGCAGCGTTGGACAGTACAATCAGCCCCAGCATCAGTACTTC. It yields the protein CASSVGQYNQPQHQYF.